This T cell receptor (beta chain) was captured in a study of T cells in localized non-small cell lung cancer (dated by TCRdb to the early 2020s). For the wider study: T cell repertoires of 236 early-stage NSCLC patients were analyzed, with tumors being compared against uninvolved tumor-adjacent lungs. All 230 or so NSCLC patients in the cohort were treatment-naive and had localized lung tumors that were resected. NSCLC patients had a mean age of around 61 years, and around 130 were male and 107 female. The study at large found these results: Uninvolved tumor-adjacent lung showed the highest T cell clonality, higher than tumor, which suggests more focused antigenic responses in the uninvolved tumor-adjacent lung. Because of the exploratory design, TCR variables were selected using unadjusted p-values without false-discovery rate correction. A median of about 61 of the top 100 tumor clones turned up in the paired uninvolved adjacent lung, and about 28 of those clones also ranked among the top 100 of that same adjacent lung. Longer overall survival was associated with higher T cell density in blood, whereas shorter survival was associated with higher clonality in adjacent lung. Because multi-region tumor sequencing was not done, intratumor heterogeneity could not be ruled out.

As a fraction of the sample, this clone is medium-sized (0.01 to 0.1%). It lacks a known antigen. The record has no base qualities; no much larger clone is one base away. The immunoSEQ Assay was used to sequence TCR beta CDR3 regions from DNA. In the original analysis: To compute T cell density, TCR beta template counts were normalized to usable DNA, which was estimated by amplifying housekeeping genes. The preseqR package was used to estimate richness by extrapolating to 400,000 templates for PBMC samples and to 120,000 templates for tissue samples. Clonality was defined as one minus Pielou's evenness. To identify tissue-enriched TCRs, differential abundance testing was run on productive amino-acid clonotypes with a minimum total count of 5 and an alpha of 0.1. The Jaccard Index and the Morisita Overlap Index were used to quantify repertoire overlap between compartments. GLIPH grouped TCR beta CDR3s together with public tetramer-defined viral CDR3s, and a viral motif had to include at least three viral sequences and also show V-gene enrichment. TCRdb holds this immuneACCESS table with in-frame rearrangements only. Some clones are missing; in checked studies, unresolved V genes explain under half, and the rest has no known cause. The DNA gave D and trimming, while V, J and clone size come from that table. Here the sample has over a thousand clones; approximately 20% occur a single time. The ten largest clones capture 18% of the sample.

Uninvolved adjacent lung was taken at least 2 cm from the tumor margin and confirmed free of atypia by two independent pathologists. At diagnosis, peripheral blood, uninvolved tumor-adjacent lung and tumor were collected and stored as a combination of fresh-frozen and FFPE material. CDR1 and CDR2 were assigned from the germline V gene as MDHEN and SYDVKM. V loses 5 bases, J loses 1 base, and the germline ends lie 11 bases apart. There are 14 amino acids in the CDR3, from cysteine to phenylalanine inclusive. Of the read, only the CDR3 DNA is kept; its 42 bases are in frame from base 1. The chain is encoded by TRBV28 joined to TRBJ1-1; a tentative D match to TRBD1 spans 5 bases. This specimen was normal lung tissue next to the tumor, taken before any cancer treatment. The receptor's source is a male donor older than 55 with stage I squamous cell lung carcinoma. The CDR3 reads as follows: CASSIGHPNTEAFF. In nucleotide form, the sequence is TGTGCCAGCAGTATCGGACACCCGAACACTGAAGCTTTCTTT.